This T cell receptor beta chain was retrieved from a study of blood T cells in healthy people across ages. Isolating PBMCs gave at least 7 million of these cells per sample. Using a J-beta primer mix together with a sample-barcoded 5' primer, a second PCR was run for roughly 7 to 11 cycles. TCRdb redid the calling of the 5' RACE reads with MiXCR, one entry per CDR3 protein. The sample consists of about 1.8 million distinct CDR3 sequences, approximately 50% of them appearing once. As to this clonotype: Its antigen remains unidentified.

Study-level points and caveats: It was held that diversity estimates obtained from one million T cells represented underestimates. Strong correlation was found linking TCR beta diversity to naive T cell percentage.

The germline V and J ends were trimmed by 0 bases and 1 base, with 13 bases remaining between them. This CDR3 contains 17 residues. Germline V gene data show CDR1 as LGHNA and CDR2 as YSLEER. Sequencing was carried out using blood. The J gene is TRBJ2-1, the V gene TRBV4-3; tentatively, D is TRBD2 (5 bases). This TCR derives from a woman between 35 and 50 years old in good health. CDR3 residues: CASSQEGELVSYNEQFF. CDR3 in DNA: TGCGCCAGCAGCCAAGAAGGCGAACTAGTTTCCTACAATGAGCAGTTCTTC.